Following are 27 T cell receptor beta chains from one sample sequenced in a study of post-analysis software for immune sequencing data. The authors incorporated unique molecular identifiers into the TCR beta cDNA libraries. Via MiXCR, TCRdb re-called the PCR reads, giving one row per CDR3 protein. The sample lists around 160,000 distinct CDR3 sequences; roughly 34% were seen once. Here the sequenced sample was blood, taken after autologous hematopoietic stem cell transplantation. The origin of the receptors is a girl between 5 and 17 years old with multiple sclerosis.

The chain employs TRBV28 and TRBJ2-1; D remains ambiguous. This CDR3 is built from 13 residues. Germline CDR1 MDHEN, CDR2 SYDVKM. The V end lost 1 base, the J end lost 8 bases, and 9 bases lay between the germline ends. CDR3 amino acids: CASSLFSWDEQFF. The DNA for the CDR3 is TGTGCCAGCAGTTTATTCAGCTGGGATGAGCAGTTCTTC.

A note on this clonotype: A much larger clone sits a single nucleotide away, making a read error possible. The chain employs TRBV20-1 and TRBJ2-1, with D possibly matching TRBD2 (5 bases). Trimming took 3 bases from V and 10 from J, leaving 10 bases between them. The germline gives CDR1 DFQATT, CDR2 SNEGSKA (reference sequence). This CDR3 region has 11 residues. The CDR3 region is CSARDDYEQFF. For the CDR3, the DNA is TGCAGTGCTAGGGACGACTACGAGCAGTTCTTC.

This clonotype was recorded a few times. The rearrangement joins TRBV7-3 to TRBJ2-3; 9 bases are a match to TRBD1. Germline V gene data show CDR1 as SGHTA and CDR2 as FQGTGA. This CDR3 has 15 amino acids. V was pared by 4 bases and J by 3 bases, with 5 bases of the junction left unmatched. Written as DNA, the CDR3 is TGTGCCAGCAGCTCGACAGGGGGATGGACAGATACGCAGTATTTT. It encodes CASSSTGGWTDTQYF.

The V and J genes are TRBV7-2 and TRBJ2-5, with TRBD2 matching 8 bases. V was pared by 1 base and J by 5 bases, with 12 bases of the junction left unmatched. Germline lookup yields CDR1 SGHTA and CDR2 FQGNSA. The CDR3 runs to 17 residues. The chain's CDR3 is CASSLGKKAGARETQYF. In nucleotides, the CDR3 is TGTGCCAGCAGCTTAGGGAAAAAAGCGGGAGCGAGGGAGACCCAGTACTTC.

The CDR3 sequence: CASSYPQEGAGELFF. CDR3 sequence (DNA): TGTGCCAGCAGTTACCCCCAGGAGGGTGCCGGGGAGCTGTTTTTT. The chain couples TRBV6-5 to TRBJ2-2, with D tentatively TRBD2 (6 bases). This CDR3 comprises 15 residues. From germline, CDR1 is MNHEY and CDR2 SVGAGI. Trimming shortened V by 2 bases and J by 6 bases, and 13 bases separated the two germline ends.

Concerning this clonotype: A much larger clone lies one base from this, so it may be a read error. This rearrangement joins TRBV21-1 to TRBJ2-7. TRBV21-1 is reported as a pseudogene. The length of the CDR3 is 11 residues. The CDR3 spells CASSKDYEQYF. Written as DNA, the CDR3 is TGTGCCAGCAGCAAAGACTACGAGCAGTACTTC.

This clonotype was counted only a few times. V and J are TRBV6-1 and TRBJ1-5; D is unresolved. This CDR3 comprises 13 residues. Germline assignment: CDR1 MNHNS and CDR2 SASEGT. V was trimmed by 2 bases and J by 5 bases, leaving 7 bases between them. CDR3 DNA sequence: TGTGCCAGCAGTGAATTCTGGGATCAGCCCCAGCATTTT. This gives the protein CASSEFWDQPQHF.

This clonotype was counted a single time. The V and J genes are TRBV7-9 and TRBJ2-7; D remains unclear. V dropped 5 bases and J dropped 3 bases, with 17 bases sitting between them. The germline V gene has CDR1 SEHNR and CDR2 FQNEAQ (reference sequence). This CDR3 spans 15 amino acids. CDR3 coding DNA: TGTGCCAGCAGCAATTTCGAGCTTGGGCACTACGAGCAGTACTTC. Its translation: CASSNFELGHYEQYF.

On this clonotype: The germline gene is not matched at one end of the junction; a read error may be the cause. The chain is built from TRBV13 and TRBJ2-7; 15 positions agree with TRBD2. The better agreement between TRBJ2-5 and the DNA end casts doubt on the J call. This CDR3 has 15 amino acids. Germline V gene sequence: CDR1 PRHDT, CDR2 FYEKMQ (reference sequence). The chain's CDR3 is CAGSRGLAGGETQYF. The CDR3 DNA follows: TGTGCCGGCAGCAGAGGACTAGCGGGAGGGGAGACCCAGTACTTC.

This clonotype came up a few times. This chain connects TRBV2 to TRBJ2-5; a possible D gene is TRBD2 (5 bases). V was clipped by 7 bases and J by 5 bases, with 11 bases between them. The CDR3 totals 12 residues. Germline V lookup: CDR1 SNHLY, CDR2 FYNNEI. The CDR3 DNA reads as TGTGCCAGCAAGGAGAGGAGGGAGACCCAGTACTTC. It is translated as CASKERRETQYF.

This rearrangement joins TRBV12-3 or TRBV12-4 to TRBJ2-2; D might be TRBD2 (6 bases). Trimming shortened V by 0 bases and J by 4 bases, and 18 bases separated the two germline ends. The CDR3 runs to 18 residues. The CDR3 loop is CASSLALGSGGTTGELFF. The CDR3 coding sequence is TGTGCCAGCAGTTTAGCGCTGGGTAGCGGAGGCACCACCGGGGAGCTGTTTTTT.

V gene TRBV28 combines with J gene TRBJ1-6; no definite D call. V was clipped by 1 base and J by 9 bases, with 10 bases between them. This CDR3 spans 14 amino acids. In germline, CDR1 is MDHEN, CDR2 SYDVKM. The CDR3 sequence is CASSLFTDGSPLHF. The DNA of the CDR3 is TGTGCCAGCAGTTTATTCACCGACGGTTCACCCCTCCACTTT.

V and J are TRBV12-3 or TRBV12-4 and TRBJ1-2; unclear D gene. Trimming shortened V by 3 bases and J by 7 bases, and 9 bases separated the two germline ends. CDR3 size: 12 residues. CDR3 protein: CASSFVGSGYTF. In nucleotides, the CDR3 is TGTGCCAGCAGTTTCGTGGGTAGTGGCTACACCTTC.

The chain employs TRBV5-1 and TRBJ1-1; D gene ambiguous. The CDR3 is made up of 13 amino acids. Per the germline V gene, CDR1 is SGHRS and CDR2 is YFSETQ. V shed 0 bases and J shed 1 base, with 4 bases lying between them. Here the CDR3 reads CASSLAGNTEAFF. The CDR3 DNA reads TGCGCCAGCAGCTTGGCAGGGAACACTGAAGCTTTCTTT.

The J gene is TRBJ2-3, the V gene TRBV7-9; maybe TRBD1 (6 bases). Germline loops: CDR1 SEHNR, CDR2 FQNEAQ (reference sequence). This CDR3 comprises 12 residues. V was shortened by 5 bases and J by 6 bases, with 9 bases between the two germline ends. CDR3 nucleotide sequence: TGTGCCAGCAGCCACAGGGCGGATACGCAGTATTTT. Translation: CASSHRADTQYF.

J is TRBJ2-3 and V is TRBV7-9; 8 positions agree with TRBD2. The CDR3 spans 15 residues. The J segment lost 6 bases and the V segment lost 0 bases, leaving 5 bases of the junction unmatched. Per the germline V gene, CDR1 is SEHNR and CDR2 is FQNEAQ (reference sequence). The CDR3 sequence: CASSLAGTSADTQYF. CDR3 coding DNA: TGTGCCAGCAGCTTAGCCGGGACTAGTGCGGATACGCAGTATTTT.

As concerns this clonotype: A much larger clone is a single base away; this may be a read error. Because it lacks the conserved phenylalanine or tryptophan at the end, this CDR3 is likely a read error. The J gene is TRBJ2-4, the V gene TRBV9; possible D gene TRBD2, 6 bases. Germline V CDR1 and CDR2: SGDLS, YYNGEE. V was cut by 3 bases and J by 7 bases, with 14 bases left in between. The CDR3 is 14 residues long. CDR3 in DNA: TGTGCCAGCAGCGCTGCGGGGCCCGCGAACATTCAGTACTGC. Protein: CASSAAGPANIQYC.

Details on this clonotype: A single base separates this from a much larger clone, so it may be a read error. The chain carries TRBV7-9 and TRBJ2-1, with 11 bases that match TRBD1. Trimming at V came to 5 bases and at J to 3 bases, leaving 3 bases not matched to a gene. The germline V gene has CDR1 SEHNR and CDR2 FQNEAQ (reference sequence). This CDR3 region has 15 residues. Here the CDR3 reads CASSPGQGDYNEQFF. CDR3 in DNA: TGTGCCAGCAGCCCGGGACAGGGGGACTACAATGAGCAGTTCTTC.

This clonotype was picked up a small number of times. This sequence joins TRBV2 and TRBJ2-7; possibly TRBD2 for D (6 bases). The germline gives CDR1 SNHLY, CDR2 FYNNEI. The CDR3 length is 16 residues. Trimming left V 4 bases short and J 4 bases short, with 20 bases between. The DNA of the CDR3 is TGTGCCAGCAGTGGGGTCGGGGGACGGGGATCATACGAGCAGTACTTC. As protein: CASSGVGGRGSYEQYF.

The genes are TRBV2 and TRBJ2-5; a weak D match, TRBD2 (5 bases). The DNA end favors TRBJ2-7, so the J call may be wrong. This CDR3 has 13 residues. CDR1 SNHLY and CDR2 FYNNEI come from the germline V gene. CDR3 bases: TGTGCCAGCAGTCAGGACTCTTCCTACGAGCAGTACTTC. The encoded protein is CASSQDSSYEQYF.

In its sample, this clonotype was seen a few times. DNA of the CDR3: TGTGCCTGGAGCCGAGGAGGCTTTCAGCCCCAGCATTTT. It codes for CAWSRGGFQPQHF. This chain joins TRBV30 and TRBJ1-5, with no clear D. The CDR3 sequence is 13 residues long. V shed 3 bases and J shed 6 bases, with 12 bases lying between them. Germline-derived CDR1 and CDR2 are GTSNPN and SVGIG (reference sequence).

The chain links TRBV29-1 to TRBJ2-7, with a possible D match to TRBD2 (5 bases). Looked up from germline, CDR1 is SQVTM and CDR2 is ANQGSEA. V shed 3 bases and J shed 4 bases, with 13 bases lying between them. The CDR3 is 13 amino acids. The CDR3 sequence: CSVESLGSYEQYF. In DNA form, the CDR3 reads TGCAGCGTTGAGAGCCTAGGGAGTTACGAGCAGTACTTC.

The genes are TRBV14 and TRBJ2-7; the D is unclear. Germline-derived CDR1 and CDR2 are SGHDN and FVKESK. V lost 0 bases to trimming and J lost 0 bases, with 9 bases between them. The CDR3 loop spans 15 amino acids. The DNA of the CDR3 is TGTGCCAGCAGCCAAGAACTCAGTCCCTCCTACGAGCAGTACTTC. Translation: CASSQELSPSYEQYF.

The rearrangement joins TRBV4-1 to TRBJ1-5; possibly TRBD1 for D (5 bases). The V and J ends lost 3 bases and 0 bases respectively, with 15 bases between them. The CDR3 covers 17 residues. From germline, CDR1 is MGHRA and CDR2 YSYEKL. The CDR3 DNA is TGCGCCAGCAGCCAGGGACCGCTTCGTTATAGCAATCAGCCCCAGCATTTT. This sequence encodes CASSQGPLRYSNQPQHF.

This clonotype has a count of ten or more. The chain links TRBV5-6 to TRBJ2-4, with TRBD1 matching over 11 bases. The J call is in doubt because the DNA end fits TRBJ2-7 better. The CDR3 consists of 16 residues. Germline-derived CDR1 and CDR2 are SGHDT and YYEEEE. The CDR3 DNA follows: TGTGCCAGCAGCTTGATGGGGACAGGGGGTCTCCACGAGCAGTACTTC. Residues: CASSLMGTGGLHEQYF.

This clonotype has just a few counts. This chain uses TRBV20-1 with TRBJ2-5, with TRBD2 matching over 8 bases. The CDR3 has 13 residues. Germline V gives CDR1 DFQATT, CDR2 SNEGSKA (reference sequence). Trimming cost V 3 bases and J 5 bases; bases outside gene matches: 5. In nucleotides, the CDR3 is TGCAGTGCTAGGCCCACGGGGGGGGAGACCCAGTACTTC. It yields the protein CSARPTGGETQYF.

This clonotype showed up many times. The genes are TRBV4-3 and TRBJ2-5; D may be TRBD1 or TRBD2 (5 bases each). Deletions cut 0 bases from V and 5 bases from J, with 7 bases between. This CDR3 has 13 residues. Germline V gene data show CDR1 as LGHNA and CDR2 as YSLEER. The CDR3 here is CASSQDWGETQYF. CDR3 nucleotide sequence: TGCGCCAGCAGCCAAGATTGGGGGGAGACCCAGTACTTC.